The rows below give T cell receptor beta chains drawn from one sample of a study of Ad26.COV2.S vaccination and SARS-CoV-2 variants. TCRdb's copy holds only in-frame clones and misses some; the assay was immunoSEQ multiplex PCR. Counted here are 440,000 or so clones, 90% occurring once; the ten biggest clones make up about 4.1%. This sample comprised peripheral blood, obtained in a trial of Ad26.COV2.S vaccine versus placebo. All receptors come from a person aged 18 to 59 who received the Ad26.COV2.S COVID-19 vaccine or a placebo. Each CDR3 is given with its conserved first and last residue. The D gene is left open where the match is weak. Size values are once, few and many counts, or a class for expanded clones, and some rows have none.

D: TRBD1; length: 21; J: TRBJ2-6; V: TRBV7-3; size: NA; CDR3: CASSPLRGTGWRSSGANVLTF; DNA: TGTGCCAGCAGCCCCCTCCGAGGGACAGGGTGGAGATCCTCTGGGGCCAACGTCCTGACTTTC
D: NA; length: 15; J: TRBJ2-7; V: TRBV3-1/TRBV3-2; size: NA; CDR3: CASSQALGVSYEQYF; DNA: TGTGCCAGCAGCCAAGCGCTAGGGGTCTCCTACGAGCAGTACTTC
D: TRBD1; length: 13; J: TRBJ2-7; V: TRBV7-2; size: NA; CDR3: CASSTTGNYEQYF; DNA: TGTGCCAGCAGCACGACAGGGAACTACGAGCAGTACTTC
D: NA; length: 14; J: TRBJ2-2; V: TRBV7-7; size: NA; CDR3: CASSLDLGTGELFF; DNA: TGTGCTAGCAGCTTAGACTTAGGGACCGGGGAGCTGTTTTTT
D: NA; length: 16; J: TRBJ2-6; V: TRBV19; size: NA; CDR3: CASSRLVPSGANVLTF; DNA: TGTGCCAGTAGCCGACTAGTCCCCTCAGGGGCCAACGTCCTGACTTTC
D: NA; length: 14; J: TRBJ2-2; V: TRBV7-2; size: NA; CDR3: CASSTRRWSGELFF; DNA: TGTGCCAGCAGCACCAGACGGTGGTCCGGGGAGCTGTTTTTT
D: NA; length: 14; J: TRBJ2-2; V: TRBV19; size: NA; CDR3: CASIGEMDTGELFF; DNA: TGTGCCAGTATAGGGGAGATGGACACCGGGGAGCTGTTTTTT
D: TRBD1; length: 15; J: TRBJ2-7; V: TRBV3-1/TRBV3-2; size: once; CDR3: CASSQAPGQGMPRYF; DNA: TGTGCCAGCAGCCAAGCGCCGGGACAGGGGATGCCTCGGTACTTC
D: TRBD2; length: 15; J: TRBJ2-1; V: TRBV2; size: NA; CDR3: CASRAGTSGYNEQFF; DNA: TGTGCCAGCAGGGCAGGGACTAGCGGTTACAATGAGCAGTTCTTC
D: NA; length: 15; J: TRBJ2-7; V: TRBV19; size: NA; CDR3: CASSIIGGVSYEQYF; DNA: TGTGCCAGTAGTATCATTGGTGGGGTCTCCTACGAGCAGTACTTC
D: NA; length: 13; J: TRBJ1-1; V: TRBV7-9; size: NA; CDR3: CASTGYRNTEAFF; DNA: TGTGCCAGCACGGGCTACCGAAACACTGAAGCTTTCTTT
D: TRBD2; length: 14; J: TRBJ2-5; V: TRBV5-4; size: NA; CDR3: CASSSGLAPETQYF; DNA: TGTGCCAGCAGCTCGGGACTAGCGCCTGAGACCCAGTACTTC
D: NA; length: 16; J: TRBJ2-3; V: TRBV9; size: NA; CDR3: CASSVGVSQDTDTQYF; DNA: TGTGCCAGCAGCGTAGGTGTTAGCCAGGACACAGATACGCAGTATTTT
D: TRBD2; length: 17; J: TRBJ2-2; V: TRBV3-1/TRBV3-2; size: NA; CDR3: CASSQNLGLVYTGELFF; DNA: TGTGCCAGCAGCCAAAACCTGGGACTAGTTTACACCGGGGAGCTGTTTTTT
D: NA; length: 15; J: TRBJ2-7; V: TRBV7-2; size: NA; CDR3: CASSLTGSSSYEQYF; DNA: TGTGCCAGCAGCTTAACGGGGTCGAGCTCCTACGAGCAGTACTTC
D: TRBD2; length: 14; J: TRBJ2-7; V: TRBV5-5; size: NA; CDR3: CASSRLAGTYEQYF; DNA: TGTGCCAGCAGCCGCCTAGCGGGCACCTACGAGCAGTACTTC
D: TRBD1; length: 15; J: TRBJ1-5; V: TRBV4-3; size: few; CDR3: CASSRDRGSNQPQHF; DNA: TGCGCCAGCAGCCGGGACAGGGGAAGCAATCAGCCCCAGCATTTT
D: NA; length: 13; J: TRBJ1-5; V: TRBV4-3; size: NA; CDR3: CASSQDFGQPQHF; DNA: TGCGCCAGCAGCCAAGATTTCGGGCAGCCCCAGCATTTT
D: NA; length: 13; J: TRBJ1-2; V: TRBV24-1; size: NA; CDR3: CATSDSAGYGYTF; DNA: TGTGCCACCAGTGACTCGGCGGGGTATGGCTACACCTTC
D: NA; length: 17; J: TRBJ2-5; V: TRBV24-1; size: NA; CDR3: CATSDAAFGGRQETQYF; DNA: TGTGCCACCAGTGACGCCGCATTCGGGGGCCGCCAAGAGACCCAGTACTTC
D: TRBD1; length: 15; J: TRBJ2-7; V: TRBV4-1; size: once; CDR3: CASSYGQGLSYEQYF; DNA: TGCGCCAGCAGCTATGGACAGGGGCTCTCCTACGAGCAGTACTTC
D: TRBD2; length: 15; J: TRBJ2-1; V: TRBV5-1; size: NA; CDR3: CASSLVGGRAYEQFF; DNA: TGCGCCAGCAGCTTGGTTGGCGGGAGGGCGTATGAGCAGTTCTTC
D: NA; length: 13; J: TRBJ2-2; V: TRBV5-6; size: NA; CDR3: CASSLERAGELFF; DNA: TGTGCCAGCAGCTTGGAGCGGGCCGGGGAGCTGTTTTTT
D: TRBD2; length: 16; J: TRBJ2-6; V: TRBV4-3; size: NA; CDR3: CASSHRGGSGANVLTF; DNA: TGCGCCAGCAGCCACCGGGGGGGCTCTGGGGCCAACGTCCTGACTTTC
D: NA; length: 10; J: TRBJ2-1; V: TRBV2; size: NA; CDR3: CASRGEMKFF; DNA: TGTGCCAGCAGGGGCGAGATGAAGTTCTTC
D: TRBD1; length: 14; J: TRBJ2-5; V: TRBV2; size: NA; CDR3: CASSVGTGVETQYF; DNA: TGTGCCAGCAGTGTCGGGACAGGGGTAGAGACCCAGTACTTC
D: TRBD2; length: 16; J: TRBJ2-3; V: TRBV28; size: NA; CDR3: CASSSPGTSGSNTQYF; DNA: TGTGCCAGCAGCTCACCCGGGACTAGCGGGAGTAATACGCAGTATTTT
D: TRBD1; length: 14; J: TRBJ2-1; V: TRBV11-3; size: NA; CDR3: CASSRGQPDNEQFF; DNA: TGTGCCAGCAGCAGGGGACAGCCAGACAATGAGCAGTTCTTC
D: NA; length: 15; J: TRBJ1-4; V: TRBV27; size: NA; CDR3: CASSLSMGSNEKLFF; DNA: TGTGCCAGCAGTTTATCAATGGGGTCTAATGAAAAACTGTTTTTT
D: NA; length: 16; J: TRBJ2-1; V: TRBV7-9; size: NA; CDR3: CASRGPATGIYNEQFF; DNA: TGTGCCAGCAGGGGCCCCGCAACGGGGATATACAATGAGCAGTTCTTC
D: NA; length: 13; J: TRBJ1-1; V: TRBV29-1; size: NA; CDR3: CSVGLGGETEAFF; DNA: TGCAGCGTTGGGCTGGGAGGAGAGACTGAAGCTTTCTTT
D: NA; length: 16; J: TRBJ2-7; V: TRBV11-2; size: NA; CDR3: CASSLHSDSAFYEQYF; DNA: TGTGCCAGCAGCTTACACAGTGACTCAGCATTCTACGAGCAGTACTTC
D: NA; length: 17; J: TRBJ1-3; V: TRBV9; size: few; CDR3: CASSGYSDLSSGNTIYF; DNA: TGTGCCAGCAGCGGGTACAGCGACCTGAGCTCTGGAAACACCATATATTTT
D: NA; length: 14; J: TRBJ2-3; V: TRBV11-3; size: NA; CDR3: CASSRDSFPDTQYF; DNA: TGTGCCAGCAGCCGCGACAGCTTCCCCGATACGCAGTATTTT
D: NA; length: 10; J: TRBJ2-4; V: TRBV28; size: once; CDR3: CASSSWIQYF; DNA: TGTGCCAGCAGTTCCTGGATTCAGTACTTC
D: NA; length: 18; J: TRBJ2-6; V: TRBV4-2; size: NA; CDR3: CASSQGGGVFSGANVLTF; DNA: TGTGCCAGCAGCCAAGGCGGAGGGGTCTTCTCTGGGGCCAACGTCCTGACTTTC
D: NA; length: 14; J: TRBJ2-7; V: TRBV6-5; size: NA; CDR3: CASSPGEETYEQYF; DNA: TGTGCCAGCAGTCCCGGGGAGGAAACCTACGAGCAGTACTTC
D: TRBD2; length: 15; J: TRBJ2-2; V: TRBV5-1; size: NA; CDR3: CASSFPSGSTGELFF; DNA: TGCGCCAGCAGCTTTCCTAGCGGGAGTACCGGGGAGCTGTTTTTT
D: NA; length: 13; J: TRBJ1-1; V: TRBV7-2; size: once; CDR3: CASSFDPNTEAFF; DNA: TGTGCCAGCAGCTTCGACCCGAACACTGAAGCTTTCTTT
D: TRBD1; length: 15; J: TRBJ2-7; V: TRBV4-2; size: NA; CDR3: CASSHPLDRGYEQYF; DNA: TGTGCCAGCAGCCACCCATTGGACAGGGGCTACGAGCAGTACTTC
D: TRBD2; length: 15; J: TRBJ2-7; V: TRBV5-1; size: NA; CDR3: CASSSGGTRSYEQYF; DNA: TGCGCCAGCAGCTCCGGGGGGACTCGCTCCTACGAGCAGTACTTC